The TCR beta chain described here comes from a study of regulatory T cells in long-lasting Graves disease. Overall study results and limits: Researchers reported studying only peripheral blood, not thyroid tissue.

In the case of this clonotype: The antigen is undetermined. This may stem from a read error, because a much larger clone lies one nucleotide away.

Arm-PCR of CDR3 regions with iRepertoire HTBI primers generated TCR beta libraries. One entry per CDR3 protein results from TCRdb running MiXCR on the multiplex PCR reads. Of a few hundred thousand distinct CDR3 sequences listed, 23% were seen once; the top ten hold 25% to 30%. Germline lookup yields CDR1 LNHNV and CDR2 YYDKDF (reference sequence). This CDR3 region has 12 residues. Regarding time point: persistent/refractory GD, antithyroid drugs over 5 years with positive TRAb. The TCR library was made from RNA extracted from PBMCs. The source was peripheral blood mononuclear cells (PBMCs), collected when the disease was refractory, from a patient treated with antithyroid drugs. This receptor was obtained from a woman aged 40 to 50 with Graves disease. The chain joins TRBV15 to TRBJ2-7, with D hard to call. The CDR3 loop reads CATSRDSHEQYF. The CDR3 DNA follows: TGTGCCACCAGCCGTGACTCCCACGAGCAGTACTTC.